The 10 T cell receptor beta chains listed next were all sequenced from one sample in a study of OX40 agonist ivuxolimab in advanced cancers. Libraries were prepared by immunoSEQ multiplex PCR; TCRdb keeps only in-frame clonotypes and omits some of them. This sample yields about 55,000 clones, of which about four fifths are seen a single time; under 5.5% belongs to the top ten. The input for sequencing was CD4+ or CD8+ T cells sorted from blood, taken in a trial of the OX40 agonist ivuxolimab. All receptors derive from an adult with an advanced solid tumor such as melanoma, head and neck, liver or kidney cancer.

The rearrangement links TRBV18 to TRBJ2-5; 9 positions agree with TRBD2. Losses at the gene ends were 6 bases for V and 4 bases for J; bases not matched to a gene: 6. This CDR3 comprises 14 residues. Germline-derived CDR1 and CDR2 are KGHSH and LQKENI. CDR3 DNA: TGTGCCAGCTCCGGTAGCGGGAGTTCAGAGACCCAGTACTTC. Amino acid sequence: CASSGSGSSETQYF. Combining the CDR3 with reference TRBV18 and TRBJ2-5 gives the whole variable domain NAGVMQNPRHLVRRRGQEARLRCSPMKGHSHVYWYRQLPEEGLKFMVYLQKENIIDESGMPKERFSAEFPKEGPSILRIQQVVRGDSAAYFCASSGSGSSETQYFGPGTRLLVL.

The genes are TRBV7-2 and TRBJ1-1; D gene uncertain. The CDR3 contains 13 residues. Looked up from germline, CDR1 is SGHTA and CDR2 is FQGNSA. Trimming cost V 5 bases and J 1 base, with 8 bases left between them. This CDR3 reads CASSGRRNTEAFF. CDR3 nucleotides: TGTGCCAGCAGCGGGAGGCGGAACACTGAAGCTTTCTTT.

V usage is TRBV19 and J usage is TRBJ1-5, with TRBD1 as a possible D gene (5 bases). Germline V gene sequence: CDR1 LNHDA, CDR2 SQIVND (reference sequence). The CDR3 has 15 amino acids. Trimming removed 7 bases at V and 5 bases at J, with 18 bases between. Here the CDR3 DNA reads TGTGCCAGTACTCCCTCAATGGGGCCCTATCAGCCCCAGCATTTT. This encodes CASTPSMGPYQPQHF. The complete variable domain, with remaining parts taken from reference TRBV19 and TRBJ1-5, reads DGGITQSPKYLFRKEGQNVTLSCEQNLNHDAMYWYRQDPGQGLRLIYYSQIVNDFQKGDIAEGYSVSREKKESFPLTVTSAQKNPTAFYLCASTPSMGPYQPQHFGDGTRLSIL.

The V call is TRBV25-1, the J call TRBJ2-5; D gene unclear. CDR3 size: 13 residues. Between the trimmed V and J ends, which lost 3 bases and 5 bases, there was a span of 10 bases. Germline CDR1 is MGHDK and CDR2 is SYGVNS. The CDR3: CASSDSGRETQYF. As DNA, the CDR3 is TGTGCCAGCAGTGACTCCGGCCGGGAGACCCAGTACTTC.

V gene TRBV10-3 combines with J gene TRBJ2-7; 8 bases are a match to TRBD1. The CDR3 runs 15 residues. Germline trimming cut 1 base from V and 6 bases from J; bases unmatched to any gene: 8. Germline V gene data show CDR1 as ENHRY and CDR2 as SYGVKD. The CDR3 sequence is CAISELGQGAGEQYF. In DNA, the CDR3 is TGTGCCATCAGTGAGTTGGGGCAGGGGGCGGGCGAGCAGTACTTC.

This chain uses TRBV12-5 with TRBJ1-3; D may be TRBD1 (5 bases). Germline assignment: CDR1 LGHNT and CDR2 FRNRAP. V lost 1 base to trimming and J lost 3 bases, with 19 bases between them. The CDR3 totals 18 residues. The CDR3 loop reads CASGLGPGTLRFGNTIYF. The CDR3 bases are TGTGCTAGTGGTTTGGGACCCGGGACCCTCAGGTTTGGAAACACCATATATTTT.

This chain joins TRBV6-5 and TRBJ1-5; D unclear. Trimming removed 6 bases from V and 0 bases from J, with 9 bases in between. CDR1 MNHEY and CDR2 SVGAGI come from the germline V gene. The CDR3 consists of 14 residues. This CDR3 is CASRSPHSNQPQHF. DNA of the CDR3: TGTGCCAGCAGATCGCCCCATAGCAATCAGCCCCAGCATTTT.

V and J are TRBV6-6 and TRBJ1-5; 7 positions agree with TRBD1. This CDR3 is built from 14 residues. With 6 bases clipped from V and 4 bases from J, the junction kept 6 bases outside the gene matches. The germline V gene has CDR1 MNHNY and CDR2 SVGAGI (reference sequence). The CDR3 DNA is TGTGCCAGCAGCCCGGCGGGACAGAATCAGCCCCAGCATTTT. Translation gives CASSPAGQNQPQHF.

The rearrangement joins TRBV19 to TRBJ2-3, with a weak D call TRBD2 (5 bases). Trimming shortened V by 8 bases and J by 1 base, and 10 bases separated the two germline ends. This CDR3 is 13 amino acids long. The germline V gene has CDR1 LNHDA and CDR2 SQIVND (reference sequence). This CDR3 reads CASGIGGTDTQYF. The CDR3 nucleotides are TGTGCCAGTGGAATCGGGGGCACAGATACGCAGTATTTT. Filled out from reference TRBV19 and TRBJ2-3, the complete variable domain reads DGGITQSPKYLFRKEGQNVTLSCEQNLNHDAMYWYRQDPGQGLRLIYYSQIVNDFQKGDIAEGYSVSREKKESFPLTVTSAQKNPTAFYLCASGIGGTDTQYFGPGTRLTVL.

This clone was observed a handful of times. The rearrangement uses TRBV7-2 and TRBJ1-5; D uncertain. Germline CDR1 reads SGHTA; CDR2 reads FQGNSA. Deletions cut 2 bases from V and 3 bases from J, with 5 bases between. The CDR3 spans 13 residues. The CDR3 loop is CASSLTVNQPQHF. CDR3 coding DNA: TGTGCCAGCAGCTTAACGGTCAATCAGCCCCAGCATTTT. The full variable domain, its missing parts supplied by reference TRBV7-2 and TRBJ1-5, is GAGVSQSPSNKVTEKGKDVELRCDPISGHTALYWYRQSLGQGLEFLIYFQGNSAPDKSGLPSDRFSAERTGGSVSTLTIQRTQQEDSAVYLCASSLTVNQPQHFGDGTRLSIL.